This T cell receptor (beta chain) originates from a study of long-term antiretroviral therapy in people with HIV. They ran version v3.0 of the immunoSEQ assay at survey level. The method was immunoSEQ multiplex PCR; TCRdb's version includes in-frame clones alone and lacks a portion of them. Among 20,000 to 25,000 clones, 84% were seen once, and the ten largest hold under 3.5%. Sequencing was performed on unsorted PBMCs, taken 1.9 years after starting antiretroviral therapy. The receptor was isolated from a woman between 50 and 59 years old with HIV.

CDR3 loop: CAWGGGQGISGYTF. CDR3 DNA sequence: TGTGCCTGGGGGGGAGGACAGGGGATAAGTGGCTACACCTTC. The gene calls are TRBV30 and TRBJ1-2; 9 bases align to TRBD1. Germline CDR1 and CDR2: GTSNPN and SVGIG (reference sequence). With 5 bases clipped from V and 7 bases from J, the junction kept 11 bases outside the gene matches. The CDR3 covers 14 residues.